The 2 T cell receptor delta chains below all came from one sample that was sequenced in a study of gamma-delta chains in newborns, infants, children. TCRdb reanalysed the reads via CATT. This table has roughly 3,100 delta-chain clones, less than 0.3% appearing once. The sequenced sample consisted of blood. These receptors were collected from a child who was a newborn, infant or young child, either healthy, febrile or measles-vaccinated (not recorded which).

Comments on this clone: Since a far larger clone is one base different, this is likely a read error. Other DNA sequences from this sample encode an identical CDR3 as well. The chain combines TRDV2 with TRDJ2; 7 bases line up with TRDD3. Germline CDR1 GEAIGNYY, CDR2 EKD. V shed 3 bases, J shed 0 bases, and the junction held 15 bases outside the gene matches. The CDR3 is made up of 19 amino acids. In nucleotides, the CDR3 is TGTGCCTGTGACCCTACTGGAGGATACGCCCCAGCTTTGACAGCACAACTCTTCTTT. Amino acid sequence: CACDPTGGYAPALTAQLFF.

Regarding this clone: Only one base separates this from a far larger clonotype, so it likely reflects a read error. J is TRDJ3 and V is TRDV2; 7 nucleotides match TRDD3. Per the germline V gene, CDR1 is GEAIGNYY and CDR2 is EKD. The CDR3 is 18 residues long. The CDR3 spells CACDTAGDGSWDTRQTFF. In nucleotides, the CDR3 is TGTGCCTGTGACACCGCGGGGGATGGCTCCTGGGACACCCGACAGACGTTTTTC.